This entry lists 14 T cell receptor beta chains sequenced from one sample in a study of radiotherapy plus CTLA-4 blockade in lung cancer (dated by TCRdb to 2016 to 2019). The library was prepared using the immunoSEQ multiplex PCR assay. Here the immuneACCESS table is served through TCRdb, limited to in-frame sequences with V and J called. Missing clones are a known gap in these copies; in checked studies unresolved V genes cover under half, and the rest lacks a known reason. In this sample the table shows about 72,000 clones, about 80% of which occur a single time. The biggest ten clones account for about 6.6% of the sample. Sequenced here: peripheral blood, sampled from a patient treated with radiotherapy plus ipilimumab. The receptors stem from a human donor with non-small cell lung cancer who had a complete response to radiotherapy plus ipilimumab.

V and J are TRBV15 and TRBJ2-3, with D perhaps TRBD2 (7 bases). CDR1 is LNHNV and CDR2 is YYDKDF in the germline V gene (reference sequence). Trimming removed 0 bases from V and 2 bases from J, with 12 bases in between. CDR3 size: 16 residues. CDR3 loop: CATSRDKRGATDTQYF. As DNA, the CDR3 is TGTGCCACCAGCAGAGATAAACGGGGGGCCACAGATACGCAGTATTTT.

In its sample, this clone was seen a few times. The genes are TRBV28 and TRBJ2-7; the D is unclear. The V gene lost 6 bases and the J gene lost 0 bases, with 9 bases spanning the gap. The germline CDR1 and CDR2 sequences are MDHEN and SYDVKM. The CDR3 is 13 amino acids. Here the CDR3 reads CASRDVLSYEQYV. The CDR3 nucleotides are TGTGCCAGCAGGGACGTCCTCTCCTACGAGCAGTACGTC.

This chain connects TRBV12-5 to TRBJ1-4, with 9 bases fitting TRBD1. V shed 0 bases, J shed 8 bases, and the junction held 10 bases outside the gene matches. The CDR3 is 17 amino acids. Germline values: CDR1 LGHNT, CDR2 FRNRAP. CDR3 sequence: CASGLVQVRTGDEKLFF. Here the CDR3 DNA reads TGTGCTAGTGGTTTGGTACAGGTGAGGACAGGGGACGAAAAACTGTTTTTT.

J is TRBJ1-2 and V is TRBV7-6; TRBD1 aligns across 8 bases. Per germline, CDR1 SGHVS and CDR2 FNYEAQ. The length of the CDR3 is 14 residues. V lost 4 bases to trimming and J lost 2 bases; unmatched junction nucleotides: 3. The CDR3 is CASSSGQGNYGYTF. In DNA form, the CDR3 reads TGTGCCAGCAGCTCCGGACAGGGAAACTATGGCTACACCTTC.

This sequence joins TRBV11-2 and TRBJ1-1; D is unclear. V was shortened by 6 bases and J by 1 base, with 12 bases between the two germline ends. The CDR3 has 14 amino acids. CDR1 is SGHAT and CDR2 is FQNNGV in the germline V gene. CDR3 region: CASRSRRGNTEAFF. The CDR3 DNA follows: TGTGCCAGCAGATCGAGGAGAGGGAACACTGAAGCTTTCTTT.

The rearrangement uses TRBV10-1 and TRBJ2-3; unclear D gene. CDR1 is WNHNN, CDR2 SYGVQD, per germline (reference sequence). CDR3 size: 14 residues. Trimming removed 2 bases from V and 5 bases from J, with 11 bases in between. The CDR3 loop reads CASSEVVVGDTQYF. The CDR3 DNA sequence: TGCGCCAGCAGTGAGGTGGTTGTGGGAGATACGCAGTATTTT.

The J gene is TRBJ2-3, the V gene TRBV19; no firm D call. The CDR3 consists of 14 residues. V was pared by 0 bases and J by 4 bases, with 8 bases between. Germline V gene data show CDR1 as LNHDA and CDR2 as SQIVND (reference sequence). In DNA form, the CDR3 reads TGTGCCAGTAGTATAGATTTCAGGTCAGATACGCAGTATTTT. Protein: CASSIDFRSDTQYF.

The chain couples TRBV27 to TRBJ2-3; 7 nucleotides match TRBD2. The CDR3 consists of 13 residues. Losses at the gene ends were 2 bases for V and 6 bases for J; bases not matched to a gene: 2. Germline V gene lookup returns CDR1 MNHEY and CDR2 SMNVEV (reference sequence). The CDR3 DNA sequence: TGTGCCAGCAGTTTAGGGCGGGGGGATACGCAGTATTTT. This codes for CASSLGRGDTQYF.

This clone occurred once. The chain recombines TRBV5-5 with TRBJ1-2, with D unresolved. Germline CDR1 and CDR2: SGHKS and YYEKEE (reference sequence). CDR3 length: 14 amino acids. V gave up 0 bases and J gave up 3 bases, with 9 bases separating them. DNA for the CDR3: TGTGCCAGCAGCTTGGGGTTGATAGACTATGGCTACACCTTC. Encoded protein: CASSLGLIDYGYTF.

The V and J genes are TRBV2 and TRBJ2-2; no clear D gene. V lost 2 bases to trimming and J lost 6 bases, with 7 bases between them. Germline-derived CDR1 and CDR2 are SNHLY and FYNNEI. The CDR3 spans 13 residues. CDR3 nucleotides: TGTGCCAGCAGTGAAACCTCTCCCGGGGAGCTGTTTTTT. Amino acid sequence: CASSETSPGELFF.

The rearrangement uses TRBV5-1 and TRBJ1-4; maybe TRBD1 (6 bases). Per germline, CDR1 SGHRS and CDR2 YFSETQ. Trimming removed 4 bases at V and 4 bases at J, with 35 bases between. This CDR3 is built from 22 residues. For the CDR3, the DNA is TGCGCCAGCAGCATACAGGGAAAGGGTGCGGGCCCCACGGTCCCATTTAATGAAAAACTGTTTTTT. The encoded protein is CASSIQGKGAGPTVPFNEKLFF. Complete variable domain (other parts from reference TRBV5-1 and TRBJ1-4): KAGVTQTPRYLIKTRGQQVTLSCSPISGHRSVSWYQQTPGQGLQFLFEYFSETQRNKGNFPGRFSGRQFSNSRSEMNVSTLELGDSALYLCASSIQGKGAGPTVPFNEKLFFGSGTQLSVL.

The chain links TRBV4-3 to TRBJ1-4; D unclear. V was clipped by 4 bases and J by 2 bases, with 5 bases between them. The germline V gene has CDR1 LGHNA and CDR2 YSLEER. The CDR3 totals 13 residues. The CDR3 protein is CASSPSTNEKLFF. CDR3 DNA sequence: TGCGCCAGCAGCCCGTCGACTAATGAAAAACTGTTTTTT.

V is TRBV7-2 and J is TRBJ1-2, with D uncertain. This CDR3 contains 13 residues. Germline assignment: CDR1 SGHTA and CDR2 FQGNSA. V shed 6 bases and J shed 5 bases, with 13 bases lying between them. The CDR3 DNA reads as TGTGCCAGCAGACTTAATCAATGGTATGGCTACACCTTC. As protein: CASRLNQWYGYTF.

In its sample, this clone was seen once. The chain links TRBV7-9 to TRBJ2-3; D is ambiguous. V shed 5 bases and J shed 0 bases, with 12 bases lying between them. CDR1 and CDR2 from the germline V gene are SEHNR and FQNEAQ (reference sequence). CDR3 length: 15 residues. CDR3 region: CASSQRLASTDTQYF. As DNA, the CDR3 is TGTGCCAGCAGCCAGAGACTCGCTAGCACAGATACGCAGTATTTT.